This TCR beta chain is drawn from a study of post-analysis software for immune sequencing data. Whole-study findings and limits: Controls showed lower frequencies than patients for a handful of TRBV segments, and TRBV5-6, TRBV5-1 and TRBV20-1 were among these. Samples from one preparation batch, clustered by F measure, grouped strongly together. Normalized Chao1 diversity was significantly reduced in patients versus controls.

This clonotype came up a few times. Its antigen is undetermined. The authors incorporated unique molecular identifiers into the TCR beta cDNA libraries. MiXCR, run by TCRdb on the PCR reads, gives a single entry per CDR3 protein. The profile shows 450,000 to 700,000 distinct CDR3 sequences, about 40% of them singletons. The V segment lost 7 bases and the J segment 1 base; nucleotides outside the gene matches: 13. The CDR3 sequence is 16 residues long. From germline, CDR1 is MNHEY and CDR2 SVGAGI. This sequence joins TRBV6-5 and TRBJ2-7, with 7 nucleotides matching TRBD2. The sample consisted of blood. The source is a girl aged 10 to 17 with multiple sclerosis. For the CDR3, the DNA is TGTGCCAGCACCAAGTATCGGGCTAGCGGATCCTACGAGCAGTACTTC. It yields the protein CASTKYRASGSYEQYF.